This entry features one TCR beta chain sequence. The sample is drawn from a study of blood T cell repertoires in COVID-19. Produced via immunoSEQ multiplex PCR; TCRdb's table is partial and in-frame only. The sample records 110,000 or so clones, 70% to 90% being singletons. Material for sequencing was peripheral blood. The source of this sequence is a man aged 35 to 55 with acute or convalescent COVID-19.

CDR3 region: CASSEAHGGLQKDIQYF. As DNA, the CDR3 is TGTGCCAGCAGTGAAGCCCATGGCGGGTTACAAAAAGACATTCAGTACTTC. The rearrangement uses TRBV6-1 and TRBJ2-4, with D perhaps TRBD2 (5 bases). V dropped 0 bases and J dropped 8 bases, with 20 bases sitting between them. The CDR3 sequence is 17 residues long. CDR1 is MNHNS, CDR2 SASEGT, per germline.